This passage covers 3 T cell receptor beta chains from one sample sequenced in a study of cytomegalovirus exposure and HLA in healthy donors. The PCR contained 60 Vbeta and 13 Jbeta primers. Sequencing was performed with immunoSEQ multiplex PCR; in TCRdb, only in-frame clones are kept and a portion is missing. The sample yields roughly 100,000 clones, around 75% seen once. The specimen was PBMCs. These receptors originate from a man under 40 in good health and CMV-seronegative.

CDR3 protein: CASSSGGANYGYTF. Here the CDR3 DNA reads TGTGCCAGCAGTTCGGGGGGAGCTAACTATGGCTACACCTTC. This chain joins TRBV28 and TRBJ1-2, with D possibly being TRBD1 (5 bases). V dropped 4 bases and J dropped 0 bases, with 9 bases sitting between them. Germline V gene sequence: CDR1 MDHEN, CDR2 SYDVKM. This CDR3 is built from 14 residues.

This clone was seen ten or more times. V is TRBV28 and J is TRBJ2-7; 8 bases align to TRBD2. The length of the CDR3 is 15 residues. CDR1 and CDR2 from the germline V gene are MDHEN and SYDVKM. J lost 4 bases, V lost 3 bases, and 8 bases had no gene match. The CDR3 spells CASSFTGGPEYEQYF. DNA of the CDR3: TGTGCCAGCAGTTTCACGGGAGGGCCAGAGTACGAGCAGTACTTC.

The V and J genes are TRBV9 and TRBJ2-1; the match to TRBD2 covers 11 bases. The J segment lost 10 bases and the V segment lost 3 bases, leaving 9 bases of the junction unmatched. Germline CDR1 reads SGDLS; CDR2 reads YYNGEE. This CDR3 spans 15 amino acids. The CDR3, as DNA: TGTGCCAGCAGCGACAGTAGCGGGGGGGACCGCGAGCAGTTCTTC. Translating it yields CASSDSSGGDREQFF.